The rows below give T cell receptor beta chains drawn from one sample of a study of shared clonotypes between healthy human individuals. Repertoires were generated with immunoSEQ multiplex PCR, while TCRdb's copy carries only in-frame clones and drops some. Altogether about 2.4 million clones are present, 80% to 95% being singletons, with the ten largest covering approximately 0.35%. Sequencing was done on a sample of naive CD4+ T cells from PBMCs. These receptors all stem from a man between 18 and 35 years old in good health. Some clones in this sample may be carry-over from other donors' samples. Each CDR3 is given with its conserved first and last residue. A D gene is named only where the DNA matches it firmly. Size tells how often a clone was seen (once, few, many) or the class of an expanded clone, and some rows leave it out.

D: TRBD1; J: TRBJ1-2; V: TRBV28; size: once; DNA: TGTGCCAGCATTTCTCCGGGACAGGCCTACGGCTACACCTTC; CDR3: CASISPGQAYGYTF
D: TRBD2; J: TRBJ2-2; V: TRBV11-2; size: NA; DNA: TGTGCCAGCAGCTTATATTCTAGCGGGAGAATCGTCCACGGGGAGCTGTTTTTT; CDR3: CASSLYSSGRIVHGELFF
D: TRBD1; J: TRBJ1-4; V: TRBV7-8; size: NA; DNA: TGTGCCAGCAGCTTTCGACAGGGCGGGTTCGGAAAACTGTTTTTT; CDR3: CASSFRQGGFGKLFF
D: TRBD1; J: TRBJ2-6; V: TRBV7-9; size: NA; DNA: TGTGCCAGCAGCTTTCATGGGACAGGGGCTTCATCTGGGGCCAACGTCCTGACTTTC; CDR3: CASSFHGTGASSGANVLTF
D: NA; J: TRBJ2-3; V: TRBV29-1; size: NA; DNA: TGCAGCGTTGAACCACAAAGTGGGATGGGGGGCACAGATACGCAGTATTTT; CDR3: CSVEPQSGMGGTDTQYF
D: NA; J: TRBJ1-2; V: TRBV28; size: once; DNA: TGTGCCAGCACCCTCGGGCAGGGTGACTATGGCTACACCTTC; CDR3: CASTLGQGDYGYTF
D: TRBD2; J: TRBJ2-7; V: TRBV2; size: NA; DNA: TGTGCCAGCAGTGGGGTAGCGGGTGCCAACGAGCAGTACTTC; CDR3: CASSGVAGANEQYF
D: NA; J: TRBJ2-5; V: TRBV7-8; size: NA; DNA: TGTGCCAGCAGCAAGGGCCCAAAAGAGACCCAGTACTTC; CDR3: CASSKGPKETQYF
D: NA; J: TRBJ2-7; V: TRBV6-5; size: NA; DNA: TGTGCCAGCAGTTACTCGTTTCTCGCCAGCGAGCAGTACTTC; CDR3: CASSYSFLASEQYF
D: NA; J: TRBJ1-2; V: TRBV30; size: NA; DNA: TGTGCCTGGAGTGACCGGATCAGGGCCCCTAACTATGGCTACACCTTC; CDR3: CAWSDRIRAPNYGYTF
D: NA; J: TRBJ2-3; V: TRBV6-1; size: NA; DNA: TGTGCCAGCAGTGCAACTAGGGGGGGAGGAGATACGCAGTATTTT; CDR3: CASSATRGGGDTQYF
D: TRBD2; J: TRBJ2-1; V: TRBV7-2; size: NA; DNA: TGTGCCAGCAGCCGCGGGAGGGCCAACTGGGGTGAGCAGTTCTTC; CDR3: CASSRGRANWGEQFF
D: TRBD1; J: TRBJ1-2; V: TRBV10-1; size: NA; DNA: TGCGCCAGCAGTGAGTCTAACGTAAGGGGACAGGGCAGCTACACCTTC; CDR3: CASSESNVRGQGSYTF
D: NA; J: TRBJ1-1; V: TRBV5-1; size: NA; DNA: TGCGCCAGCAGCGCTGCCCCGAACACTGAAGCTTTCTTT; CDR3: CASSAAPNTEAFF
D: NA; J: TRBJ1-1; V: TRBV5-1; size: few; DNA: TGCGCCAGCAGCTTGGGGGAGCACACTGAAGCTTTCTTT; CDR3: CASSLGEHTEAFF
D: TRBD1; J: TRBJ2-1; V: TRBV7-6; size: NA; DNA: TGTGCCAGCAGCACAGGGGGCAATGAGCAGTTCTTC; CDR3: CASSTGGNEQFF
D: NA; J: TRBJ2-3; V: TRBV6-1; size: NA; DNA: TGTGCCAGTGGACAGATCTGGCCGGGAGATACGCAGTATTTT; CDR3: CASGQIWPGDTQYF
D: NA; J: TRBJ2-5; V: TRBV28; size: NA; DNA: TGTGCCAGCTCTAACGGCCGGACAAGAGGGGAGACCCAGTACTTC; CDR3: CASSNGRTRGETQYF
D: NA; J: TRBJ1-5; V: TRBV6-1; size: once; DNA: TGTGCCAGCAGTGCCAGTGCGCCCTACAATCAGCCCCAGCATTTT; CDR3: CASSASAPYNQPQHF
D: NA; J: TRBJ2-5; V: TRBV6-6; size: NA; DNA: TGTGCCAGCGGTAGCGGATCATTGCAAGAGACCCAGTACTTC; CDR3: CASGSGSLQETQYF
D: NA; J: TRBJ2-5; V: TRBV19; size: once; DNA: TGTGCCAGTACCCGGACCGGCCAAGAGACCCAGTACTTC; CDR3: CASTRTGQETQYF
D: TRBD2; J: TRBJ2-3; V: TRBV5-1; size: NA; DNA: TGCGCCAGCAGCTTGTTAACTAGCGGGAGGGCGGATACGCAGTATTTT; CDR3: CASSLLTSGRADTQYF
D: NA; J: TRBJ2-3; V: TRBV19; size: NA; DNA: TGTGCCAGTAGTAGGCAGGGCAGCACAGATACGCAGTATTTT; CDR3: CASSRQGSTDTQYF
D: TRBD2; J: TRBJ2-3; V: TRBV5-1; size: NA; DNA: TGCGCCAGCAGCTCTCCATCTAGCGGGGGGACAGATACGCAGTATTTT; CDR3: CASSSPSSGGTDTQYF
D: NA; J: TRBJ2-5; V: TRBV28; size: once; DNA: TGTGCCAGCAGTTTAAGTCCCAGGCAAGAGACCCAGTACTTC; CDR3: CASSLSPRQETQYF
D: TRBD2; J: TRBJ2-1; V: TRBV14; size: once; DNA: TGTGCCAGCAGCCAAGCCACTAGCGGGAGCAATGAGCAGTTCTTC; CDR3: CASSQATSGSNEQFF
D: NA; J: TRBJ2-1; V: TRBV7-9; size: NA; DNA: TGTGCCAGCAGCTTACAGGGAAGTACTGAGCAGTTCTTC; CDR3: CASSLQGSTEQFF
D: NA; J: TRBJ2-7; V: TRBV11-2; size: NA; DNA: TGTGCCAGCAGTCCGTCCGGCGCGGAGTCCTACGAGCAGTACTTC; CDR3: CASSPSGAESYEQYF
D: TRBD1; J: TRBJ2-3; V: TRBV5-1; size: few; DNA: TGCGCCAGCAGCCCGGGACAGGGGACAGATACGCAGTATTTT; CDR3: CASSPGQGTDTQYF
D: NA; J: TRBJ2-4; V: TRBV7-6; size: once; DNA: TGTGCCAGCAGCTTAAACGGTGACAAAAACATTCAGTACTTC; CDR3: CASSLNGDKNIQYF
D: NA; J: TRBJ2-7; V: TRBV6-6; size: NA; DNA: TGTGCCAGCAGCCACGGGCCGCACCCATCGGGCGAGCAGTACTTC; CDR3: CASSHGPHPSGEQYF
D: NA; J: TRBJ1-1; V: TRBV15; size: NA; DNA: TGTGCCACCAGCAGAGAGCCAGGTGTGAACACTGAAGCTTTCTTT; CDR3: CATSREPGVNTEAFF
D: NA; J: TRBJ1-1; V: TRBV7-9; size: NA; DNA: TGTGCCAGCAGCTTGGACAAGGACACTGAAGCTTTCTTT; CDR3: CASSLDKDTEAFF
D: TRBD2; J: TRBJ2-7; V: TRBV13; size: NA; DNA: TGTGCCAGCAGCCTCCGACTAGCGGGAGTCAACGAGCAGTACTTC; CDR3: CASSLRLAGVNEQYF
D: TRBD1; J: TRBJ2-7; V: TRBV5-1; size: NA; DNA: TGCGCCAGCAGCTTGTTGCCGGGACAGGGTACGCACGAGCAGTACTTC; CDR3: CASSLLPGQGTHEQYF
D: TRBD2; J: TRBJ2-5; V: TRBV11-2; size: NA; DNA: TGTGCCAGCAGCCCCGGACTAGCGAGCCAAGAGACCCAGTACTTC; CDR3: CASSPGLASQETQYF
D: NA; J: TRBJ2-7; V: TRBV11-1; size: NA; DNA: TGTGCCAGCAGCTTTGGTCCTACTCAGTACTTC; CDR3: CASSFGPTQYF
D: NA; J: TRBJ2-1; V: TRBV9; size: once; DNA: TGTGCCAGCAGCTCGACTCCGAGCTCCTACAATGAGCAGTTCTTC; CDR3: CASSSTPSSYNEQFF
D: NA; J: TRBJ1-6; V: TRBV4-2; size: NA; DNA: TGTGCCAGCAGCCAAGATAACCGGGGAAGGGCACCCCTCCACTTT; CDR3: CASSQDNRGRAPLHF
D: TRBD2; J: TRBJ2-1; V: TRBV9; size: NA; DNA: TGTGCCAGCAGCGTAGGGCTAGCGGGAAGCTACAATGAGCAGTTCTTC; CDR3: CASSVGLAGSYNEQFF
D: NA; J: TRBJ1-5; V: TRBV28; size: few; DNA: TGTGCCAGCAGCGGGGCCAATCAGCCCCAGCATTTT; CDR3: CASSGANQPQHF
D: NA; J: TRBJ2-3; V: TRBV9; size: NA; DNA: TGTGCCAGCAGCGTAGGGCTAGCCCCAAACACAGATACGCAGTATTTT; CDR3: CASSVGLAPNTDTQYF
D: NA; J: TRBJ1-5; V: TRBV10-3; size: NA; DNA: TGTGCCATCAGTGAATCAGGGATGGGCAATCAGCCCCAGCATTTT; CDR3: CAISESGMGNQPQHF
D: TRBD2; J: TRBJ2-5; V: TRBV7-2; size: NA; DNA: TGTGCCAGCAGCTTAGGTTTGCGAAGCTCGGGAGGGAAAGAGACCCAGTACTTC; CDR3: CASSLGLRSSGGKETQYF
D: NA; J: TRBJ1-2; V: TRBV9; size: NA; DNA: TGTGCCAGCAGCAACCCAGAGGGTGGCTACACCTTC; CDR3: CASSNPEGGYTF
D: TRBD1; J: TRBJ2-5; V: TRBV5-1; size: NA; DNA: TGCGCCAGCAGCGACGGACAGGGGGCCATGGTAGTTGAGACCCAGTACTTC; CDR3: CASSDGQGAMVVETQYF
D: NA; J: TRBJ2-7; V: TRBV11-1; size: NA; DNA: TGTGCCAGCAGCGCTTCCGGGACATACATCAACGAGCAGTACTTC; CDR3: CASSASGTYINEQYF
D: NA; J: TRBJ2-3; V: TRBV6-5; size: NA; DNA: TGTGCCAGCAGTCCCTACGTAGGGTCAGATACGCAGTATTTT; CDR3: CASSPYVGSDTQYF
D: NA; J: TRBJ2-5; V: TRBV30; size: NA; DNA: TGTGCCTGGAAGCGGGGGACAGGAGGAGGCCAGGCGTCCCAGTACTTC; CDR3: CAWKRGTGGGQASQYF
D: TRBD2; J: TRBJ2-1; V: TRBV5-1; size: NA; DNA: TGCGCCAGCAGCTTGGGGACTAGCGGGGGCACTGAGCAGTTCTTC; CDR3: CASSLGTSGGTEQFF
D: NA; J: TRBJ1-1; V: TRBV19; size: NA; DNA: TGTGCCAGTAGTATAGTAACCAGCGGTACTGAAGCTTTCTTT; CDR3: CASSIVTSGTEAFF
D: TRBD2; J: TRBJ2-5; V: TRBV2; size: NA; DNA: TGTGCCAGCAGTGAAGCGCAGCTAGCGGGAGGGCGAATGGAGACCCAGTACTTC; CDR3: CASSEAQLAGGRMETQYF